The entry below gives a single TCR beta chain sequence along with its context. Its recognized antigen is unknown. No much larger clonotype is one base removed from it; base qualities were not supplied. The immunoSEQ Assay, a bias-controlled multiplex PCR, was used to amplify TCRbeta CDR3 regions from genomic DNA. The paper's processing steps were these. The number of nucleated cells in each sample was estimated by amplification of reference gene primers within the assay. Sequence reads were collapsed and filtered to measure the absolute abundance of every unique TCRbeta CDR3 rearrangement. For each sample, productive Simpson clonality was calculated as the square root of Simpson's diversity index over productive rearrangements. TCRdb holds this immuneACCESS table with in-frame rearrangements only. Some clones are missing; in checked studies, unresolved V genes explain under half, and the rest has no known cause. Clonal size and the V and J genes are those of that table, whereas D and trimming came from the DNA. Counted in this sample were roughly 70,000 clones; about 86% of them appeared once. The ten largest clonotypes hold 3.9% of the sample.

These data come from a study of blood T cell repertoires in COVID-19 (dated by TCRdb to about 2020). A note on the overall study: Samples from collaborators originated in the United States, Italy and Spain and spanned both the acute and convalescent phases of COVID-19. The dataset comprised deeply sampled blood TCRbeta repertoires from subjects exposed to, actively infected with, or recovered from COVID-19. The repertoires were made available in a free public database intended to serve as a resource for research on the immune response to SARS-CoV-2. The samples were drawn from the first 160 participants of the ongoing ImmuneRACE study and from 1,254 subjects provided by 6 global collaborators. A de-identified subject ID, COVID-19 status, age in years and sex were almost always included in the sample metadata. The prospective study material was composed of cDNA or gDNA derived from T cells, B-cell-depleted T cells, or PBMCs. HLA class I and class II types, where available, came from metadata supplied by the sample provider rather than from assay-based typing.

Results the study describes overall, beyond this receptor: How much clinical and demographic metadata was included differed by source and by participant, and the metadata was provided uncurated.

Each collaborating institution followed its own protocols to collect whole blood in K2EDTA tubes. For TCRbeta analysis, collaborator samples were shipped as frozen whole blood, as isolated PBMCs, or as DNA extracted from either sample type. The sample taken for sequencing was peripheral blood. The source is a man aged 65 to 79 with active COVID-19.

In nucleotides, the sequence is TGCGCCAGCAGCTTGTCGGGATTGGGTGAGCAGTTCTTC. The encoded protein is CASSLSGLGEQFF. The rearranged segments are TRBV5-1 and TRBJ2-1; a weak D assignment points to TRBD2 (5 bases agree). Cut back by 1 base and 9 bases, the V and J ends lie 11 bases apart. The CDR3 sequence holds 13 residues, the cysteine and phenylalanine included. Only the CDR3 DNA stays, 39 bases, in frame from base 1. According to the germline V gene, CDR1 reads SGHRS and CDR2 reads YFSETQ. The reference TRBV5-1 and TRBJ2-1 proteins fill in what lies around the CDR3, so the full variable domain reads KAGVTQTPRYLIKTRGQQVTLSCSPISGHRSVSWYQQTPGQGLQFLFEYFSETQRNKGNFPGRFSGRQFSNSRSEMNVSTLELGDSALYLCASSLSGLGEQFFGPGTRLTVL.